This entry is about one T cell receptor (beta chain). A single record per CDR3 protein comes from TCRdb applying MiXCR to the 5' RACE reads. Counted here are about 360,000 distinct CDR3 sequences, 20% occurring once; the ten biggest clones make up roughly 14%. These data are taken from a study of CD8 T cells in ankylosing spondylitis. Trimming took 5 bases from V and 2 from J; bases not matched to a gene: 6. This CDR3 is 17 amino acids long. The gene calls are TRBV12-3 or TRBV12-4 and TRBJ2-5, with TRBD2 matching 15 bases. The TCR originated in a male donor with ankylosing spondylitis or in good health (not recorded which). The source material was blood, either unsorted or a sorted T cell fraction (not recorded which). Written as DNA, the CDR3 is TGTGCCAGCAGTAGGACTAGCGGGGGGGCAGGGCAAGAGACCCAGTACTTC. Amino acids: CASSRTSGGAGQETQYF.